This TCR beta chain was recovered during a study of T-cell reconstitution after alpha-beta-depleted transplantation in children. There are many counts of this clonotype. Unique molecular identifiers were used in preparing the TCRbeta library. TCRdb processed the PCR reads anew with MiXCR; each CDR3 protein has one entry. The sample holds 240,000 or so distinct CDR3 sequences; about 12% are singletons and the top ten take roughly 2.6%. V lost 5 bases and J 2 bases, leaving 11 bases between the germline ends. This CDR3 is 14 amino acids long. From germline, CDR1 is SGHTA and CDR2 FQGTGA. This TCR was sampled from a human donor who donated a stem cell graft to a child with acute lymphoblastic leukemia. The sequenced sample was PBMCs from the stem cell graft donor, obtained from the stem cell graft. V is TRBV7-3 and J is TRBJ2-3; D assignment may be TRBD1 or TRBD2 (5 bases each). CDR3 protein: CASSPGAATDTQYF. Here the CDR3 DNA reads TGTGCCAGCAGCCCCGGGGCGGCCACAGATACGCAGTATTTT.